Given below is one TCR beta chain in context. Antigen specificity is unknown. Sequencing was performed with immunoSEQ multiplex PCR; in TCRdb, only in-frame clones are kept and a portion is missing. This sample has tens of thousands of clones; roughly 91% occur once, and the top ten carry about 2.3%. This specimen comes from a study of OX40 agonist ivuxolimab in advanced cancers. Study background: Those enrolled were around 87% male, with a mean age of about 66 years and ages from roughly 20 to 85. Allowance was made for prior anti-PD-1, anti-PD-L1 or anti-CTLA-4 therapy, and 40% to 45% had some. Study-wide results and limits: The antigens recognized by the expanded peripheral T cells, that is their antigen specificity, were not determined. Low normalized clonal expansion also occurred in some nonresponding patients.

The TCR sequence derives from an adult with an advanced solid tumor such as melanoma, head and neck, liver or kidney cancer. Sequenced here: CD4+ or CD8+ T cells sorted from blood, sampled in a trial of the OX40 agonist ivuxolimab.

CDR3 sequence reads: CATSRDFATSGPGELFF. CDR3 DNA sequence: TGTGCCACCAGCAGAGATTTCGCTACTAGCGGGCCCGGGGAGCTGTTTTTT. The chain employs TRBV15 and TRBJ2-2, with 9 bases lining up with TRBD2. V lost 0 bases to trimming and J lost 6 bases; unmatched junction nucleotides: 8. The length of the CDR3 is 17 residues. From germline, CDR1 is LNHNV and CDR2 YYDKDF (reference sequence).